The clone carrying this T cell receptor beta chain was seen more than once but under ten times. The antigen is not known. The record originates from a study of CD8 T cells in ankylosing spondylitis. Points from the study as a whole: With a CD8+ phenotype, disease-linked clones were relatively rare in peripheral blood. Ankylosing spondylitis blood appeared to carry a characteristic TCR beta motif of roughly eight highly homologous variants. Reportedly, disease-linked clones are significantly enriched in ankylosing spondylitis patients' matched synovial fluid.

The CDR3 loop spans 16 amino acids. V gave up 5 bases and J gave up 1 base, with 14 bases separating them. Looked up from germline, CDR1 is SGHTA and CDR2 is FQGNSA. TCRdb processed the 5' RACE reads anew with MiXCR; each CDR3 protein has one entry. This table has about 44,000 distinct CDR3 sequences, 11% appearing once. V usage is TRBV7-2 and J usage is TRBJ1-4; D gene ambiguous. The sequence was obtained from a male donor with ankylosing spondylitis or in good health (not recorded which). Sequenced sample: blood, either unsorted or a sorted T cell fraction (not recorded which). The CDR3 nucleotides are TGTGCCAGCAGCCCCTATTGGGTCGGAACTAATGAAAAACTGTTTTTT. Translated: CASSPYWVGTNEKLFF.